Listed below are T cell receptor beta chains from one sample, sequenced in a study of blood T cell repertoires in COVID-19. Clones were sequenced by immunoSEQ multiplex PCR, and TCRdb holds only the in-frame ones, with some missing. The sample has over 600,000 clones; about 87% are singletons. Source material: peripheral blood. The receptors originated from a woman in her late teens or twenties with acute or convalescent COVID-19. Both conserved end residues are part of each CDR3. The D gene is left open where the match is weak.

d_call j_call v_call cdr3_aa cdr3_nt
- TRBJ1-2 TRBV5-1 CASSPGAGAYGYTF TGCGCCAGCAGCCCGGGCGCGGGGGCCTATGGCTACACCTTC
- TRBJ1-5 TRBV6-5 CASMRVPSQPQHF TGTGCCAGCATGAGAGTCCCCTCACAGCCCCAGCATTTT
TRBD1 TRBJ2-7 TRBV30 CAWSVTGGYEQYF TGTGCCTGGAGTGTGACAGGGGGGTACGAGCAGTACTTC
TRBD2 TRBJ2-3 TRBV9 CASSVGGGASSTDTQYF TGTGCCAGCAGCGTAGGGGGAGGGGCGTCTAGCACAGATACGCAGTATTTT
TRBD1 TRBJ2-4 TRBV28 CASSSLTTTGGANIQYF TGTGCCAGCAGTTCCCTAACCACTACAGGGGGCGCGAACATTCAGTACTTC
- TRBJ2-1 TRBV25-1 CASSYIYNEQFF TGTGCCAGCAGTTACATCTACAATGAGCAGTTCTTC
TRBD2 TRBJ2-7 TRBV7-9 CASSLASSGGDEQYF TGTGCCAGCAGCTTAGCGAGTTCGGGGGGGGACGAGCAGTACTTC
TRBD1 TRBJ2-7 TRBV2 CASRTGDYEQYF TGTGCCAGCCGGACAGGGGACTACGAGCAGTACTTC
- TRBJ1-4 TRBV7-9 CASSFSTTWQGRLGKLFF TGTGCCAGCAGCTTCTCAACGACGTGGCAGGGTCGTCTGGGAAAACTGTTTTTT
TRBD1 TRBJ1-1 TRBV5-5 CASSSPRGTAETEAFF TGTGCCAGCAGCTCTCCCAGGGGGACAGCGGAGACTGAAGCTTTCTTT
TRBD1 TRBJ2-7 TRBV18 CASSPGPGQATYEQYF TGTGCCAGCTCTCCAGGGCCGGGACAGGCAACCTACGAGCAGTACTTC
- TRBJ1-5 TRBV2 CASVTGSGQPQHF TGTGCCAGCGTGACGGGGTCTGGTCAGCCCCAGCATTTT
TRBD1 TRBJ1-1 TRBV9 CASSFGQANTEAFF TGTGCCAGCAGCTTCGGACAGGCGAACACTGAAGCTTTCTTT